This TCR beta chain was captured by sequencing in a study of T cell clonotyping in hematopoietic cell transplantation. Study as a whole: Recipient samples before transplant were obtained post-cytoreduction.

Time point in this sample: recipient sample about 28 days before transplant, after cytoreduction. Comment on this clone: The antigen remains unidentified.

Regarding the study as a whole: At the given depth, recipient repertoires were over 97% de novo clonotypes.

Sequenced by immunoSEQ multiplex PCR; TCRdb stores in-frame clones only, minus some. This table holds some 40,000 clones, around 85% found once. Germline-derived CDR1 and CDR2 are MDHEN and SYDVKM. V dropped 5 bases and J dropped 3 bases, with 14 bases sitting between them. The CDR3 is 15 residues long. The input for sequencing was peripheral blood mononuclear cells, taken before stem cell transplant. This sequence originates from a man between 60 and 75 years old with acute myeloid leukemia. Some clones in this sample may be carry-over from other donors' samples. The chain uses TRBV28 and TRBJ1-5; maybe TRBD1 (5 bases). The CDR3 loop is CASSIPDSANQPQHF. The CDR3 DNA reads TGTGCCAGCAGTATACCCGACAGCGCCAATCAGCCCCAGCATTTT.